These 15 T cell receptor beta chains share one sample of origin, sequenced in a study of cytomegalovirus exposure and HLA in healthy donors. Amplification used 60 Vbeta primers and 13 Jbeta primers. Produced via immunoSEQ multiplex PCR; TCRdb's table is partial and in-frame only. This sample's table reports 150,000 or so clones. The sample was PBMCs. These receptors originate from a woman in her forties or fifties in good health and CMV-seronegative.

The CDR3 spells CASSQIRTGNGYTF. For the CDR3, the DNA is TGTGCCAGCAGCCAGATTCGGACAGGGAATGGCTACACCTTC. V usage is TRBV2 and J usage is TRBJ1-2; 8 nucleotides agree with TRBD1. The ends lost 6 bases at V and 6 bases at J; junction bases unmatched: 9. Germline lookup yields CDR1 SNHLY and CDR2 FYNNEI. The CDR3 has 14 amino acids.

The CDR3, as DNA: TGTGCCAGTGGGGGGACAGGGGAGCAGCCCCAGCATTTT. This translates into CASGGTGEQPQHF. The gene calls are TRBV19 and TRBJ1-5, with 10 bases fitting TRBD1. Per germline, CDR1 LNHDA and CDR2 SQIVND (reference sequence). J was trimmed by 7 bases and V by 8 bases; bases with no gene match: 5. The CDR3 sequence is 13 residues long.

V is TRBV5-6 and J is TRBJ2-1; D gene unclear. Germline CDR1 and CDR2: SGHDT and YYEEEE. V lost 1 base, J lost 2 bases, and 4 bases lay in between. The CDR3 spans 13 residues. CDR3 sequence (DNA): TGTGCCAGCAGCTTGACAGCCTACAATGAGCAGTTCTTC. Translated: CASSLTAYNEQFF. Combining the CDR3 with reference TRBV5-6 and TRBJ2-1 gives the whole variable domain DAGVTQSPTHLIKTRGQQVTLRCSPKSGHDTVSWYQQALGQGPQFIFQYYEEEERQRGNFPDRFSGHQFPNYSSELNVNALLLGDSALYLCASSLTAYNEQFFGPGTRLTVL.

The V gene is TRBV2, the J gene TRBJ2-5; D might be TRBD2 (8 bases). The CDR3 runs to 15 residues. Trimming stripped 11 bases from V and 7 bases from J, with 26 bases between. The germline CDR1 and CDR2 sequences are SNHLY and FYNNEI. This CDR3 reads CAAGGKLAATGTQYF. The CDR3 DNA is TGTGCCGCAGGGGGGAAACTAGCGGCGACAGGGACCCAGTACTTC.

Comment on this clone: One end of the junction does not line up with germline, which may come from a read error. V and J are TRBV7-8 and TRBJ1-6, with D possibly matching TRBD1 (5 bases). The germline CDR1 and CDR2 sequences are SGHVS and FQNEAQ. This CDR3 spans 15 amino acids. The CDR3 nucleotides are TGTGCCAGCAGCCTAGCGGGGCAGGGAAATTCACCCCTCCACTTT. Its protein is CASSLAGQGNSPLHF. Filled out from reference TRBV7-8 and TRBJ1-6, the complete variable domain reads GAGVSQSPRYKVAKRGQDVALRCDPISGHVSLFWYQQALGQGPEFLTYFQNEAQLDKSGLPSDRFFAERPEGSVSTLKIQRTQQEDSAVYLCASSLAGQGNSPLHFGNGTRLTVT.

V is TRBV5-1 and J is TRBJ2-7; 7 bases align to TRBD1. Germline-derived CDR1 and CDR2 are SGHRS and YFSETQ. The length of the CDR3 is 17 residues. Trimming cost V 0 bases and J 0 bases; bases outside gene matches: 9. CDR3 amino acids: CASSLGNRGSFSYEQYF. DNA for the CDR3: TGCGCCAGCAGCTTGGGGAACAGGGGCTCATTCTCCTACGAGCAGTACTTC.

This chain connects TRBV5-1 to TRBJ2-3; unclear D gene. This CDR3 is built from 14 residues. Trimming took 3 bases from V and 5 from J, leaving 13 bases between them. The V gene's germline CDR1 is SGHRS and CDR2 YFSETQ. CDR3 sequence (DNA): TGCGCCAGCAGCTCCCTTAGCAATCTAGATACGCAGTATTTT. This sequence encodes CASSSLSNLDTQYF.

V usage is TRBV7-3 and J usage is TRBJ2-3; tentatively, D is TRBD2 (6 bases). V was pared by 5 bases and J by 6 bases, with 15 bases between. CDR1 is SGHTA and CDR2 is FQGTGA in the germline V gene. This CDR3 is built from 14 residues. The CDR3: CASSPGLAVDTQYF. The CDR3 nucleotides read TGTGCCAGCAGCCCGGGACTGGCCGTGGATACGCAGTATTTT. The variable domain in full, with the rest retrieved from reference TRBV7-3 and TRBJ2-3, is GAGVSQTPSNKVTEKGKYVELRCDPISGHTALYWYRQSLGQGPEFLIYFQGTGAADDSGLPNDRFFAVRPEGSVSTLKIQRTERGDSAVYLCASSPGLAVDTQYFGPGTRLTVL.

The DNA for the CDR3 is TGTGCCAGCAGCTTCGTCCGACCCTCAGGCTATGGCTACACCTTC. Translation: CASSFVRPSGYGYTF. The rearrangement joins TRBV5-8 to TRBJ1-2; D is uncertain. The germline V gene encodes CDR1 SGHTS and CDR2 YDEGEE. Trimming removed 2 bases from V and 4 bases from J, with 15 bases in between. This CDR3 is 15 amino acids long.

V is TRBV4-2 and J is TRBJ2-1; TRBD2 agrees at 7 bases. V shed 0 bases, J shed 2 bases, and the junction held 4 bases outside the gene matches. The CDR3 consists of 16 residues. The germline CDR1 and CDR2 sequences are LGHNA and YNFKEQ. CDR3 nucleotide sequence: TGTGCCAGCAGCCAAGAGTTTGGGGGGGCCTACAATGAGCAGTTCTTC. This encodes CASSQEFGGAYNEQFF.

The V and J genes are TRBV20-1 and TRBJ2-7, with a possible D match to TRBD1 (5 bases). This CDR3 is built from 11 residues. Germline loops: CDR1 DFQATT, CDR2 SNEGSKA (reference sequence). V was clipped by 6 bases and J by 5 bases, with 11 bases between them. The CDR3 coding sequence is TGCAGTGCGCAGGGTTCAGACGAGCAGTACTTC. It codes for CSAQGSDEQYF.

The V and J genes are TRBV5-1 and TRBJ2-3; 10 bases are shared with TRBD2. This CDR3 contains 14 residues. Per germline, CDR1 SGHRS and CDR2 YFSETQ. V was clipped by 3 bases and J by 3 bases; unmatched bases: 1. CDR3 protein: CASSSTSGTDTQYF. Written as DNA, the CDR3 is TGCGCCAGCAGCTCGACTAGCGGGACAGATACGCAGTATTTT.

This chain connects TRBV9 to TRBJ1-2; 7 positions match TRBD1. V lost 0 bases and J lost 6; bases outside the gene matches: 8. This CDR3 contains 15 residues. Germline lookup yields CDR1 SGDLS and CDR2 YYNGEE. The CDR3 bases are TGTGCCAGCAGCGTAGGGGGACAGTCTTTTGATGGCTACACCTTC. Protein sequence: CASSVGGQSFDGYTF.

The genes are TRBV19 and TRBJ1-4; TRBD1 matches 7 bases. CDR3 length equals 14 residues. CDR1 is LNHDA and CDR2 is SQIVND in the germline V gene (reference sequence). Unmatched junction bases numbered 9, after V lost 6 bases and J lost 8 bases. Here the CDR3 DNA reads TGTGCCAGTAGGTTGACAGGGAGGCAAGAAAAACTGTTTTTT. This gives the protein CASRLTGRQEKLFF.

The chain recombines TRBV18 with TRBJ2-1; a possible D gene is TRBD2 (5 bases). The germline V gene has CDR1 KGHSH and CDR2 LQKENI. The CDR3 extends over 15 amino acids. V gave up 6 bases and J gave up 0 bases, with 12 bases separating them. CDR3 in amino acids: CASSSYTSSYNEQFF. In nucleotides, the CDR3 is TGTGCCAGCTCTAGCTATACTAGCTCCTACAATGAGCAGTTCTTC.